This T cell receptor beta chain was obtained from a study of radiotherapy plus CTLA-4 blockade in lung cancer. Overall study results and limits: Expansion in blood of tumor-derived TCR clones was seen after radiotherapy plus ipilimumab. Early blood T cell clone dynamics, with interferon-beta, were reported to best predict response.

The CDR3 consists of 12 residues. CDR1 and CDR2 (germline): SGHDN, FVKESK. V lost 0 bases and J lost 4, with 4 bases in between. TCRdb's table, derived via immunoSEQ multiplex PCR, lists solely in-frame clones and lacks some. The table lists around 45,000 clones, 65% to 85% of them singletons, with 8.3% in the top ten. As concerns this clone: Antigen specificity is unknown.

Those with chemo-refractory metastatic non-small-cell lung cancer were treated with focal radiation combined with CTLA-4 blockade using ipilimumab. This receptor was obtained from a human donor with non-small cell lung cancer who had stable disease on radiotherapy plus ipilimumab. The chain carries TRBV14 and TRBJ2-7, with D unresolved. The source material was peripheral blood, sampled from a patient treated with radiotherapy plus ipilimumab. The CDR3 sequence: CASSQDSYEQYF. The CDR3 DNA is TGTGCCAGCAGCCAAGACTCTTACGAGCAGTACTTC.